The TCR beta chain under discussion was sequenced for a study of blood T cells in healthy people across ages. Primers used in a second PCR of roughly 7 to 12 cycles were a sample-barcoded 5' primer and a J-beta primer mix. One entry per CDR3 protein, called by TCRdb with MiXCR from the 5' RACE reads. Of 500,000 to 550,000 distinct CDR3 sequences in the sample, nearly 25% are singletons; the top ten hold roughly 10%. This sample was also put to use in a study of T cells of mothers and their children. From that report: Over 8 million TCR beta CDR3 reads were obtained from each mother, and about 2.9 million from each child.

Sample: blood. The TCR comes from a boy aged 5-17 years in good health.

The CDR3 here is CASSPLGDGYTGELFF. The DNA of the CDR3 is TGTGCCAGCAGCCCACTGGGGGACGGGTACACCGGGGAGCTGTTTTTT. The V and J genes are TRBV7-2 and TRBJ2-2; either TRBD1 or TRBD2 may fit D (5 bases each). Germline V gene sequence: CDR1 SGHTA, CDR2 FQGNSA. Trimming cost V 5 bases and J 3 bases, with 16 bases left between them. CDR3 length: 16 amino acids. The variable domain in full, with the rest retrieved from reference TRBV7-2 and TRBJ2-2, is GAGVSQSPSNKVTEKGKDVELRCDPISGHTALYWYRQSLGQGLEFLIYFQGNSAPDKSGLPSDRFSAERTGGSVSTLTIQRTQQEDSAVYLCASSPLGDGYTGELFFGEGSRLTVL.